Below, 26 T cell receptor beta chains from the same sample are listed, as sequenced in a study of monozygotic twins with inflammatory bowel disease. With the 5' RACE reads reprocessed, TCRdb shows one record per CDR3 protein and no DNA. This specimen shows 200,000 to 250,000 distinct CDR3 sequences; the ten leading clones hold approximately 1.6%. Sequencing was carried out using blood. These receptors were obtained from a human donor with ulcerative colitis or Crohn's disease, or a healthy co-twin of an affected twin (not recorded which).

The chain has TRBV18 and TRBJ1-5. The CDR3 loop spans 14 amino acids. Germline loops: CDR1 KGHSH, CDR2 LQKENI. CDR3: CASSPPSGSQPQHF.

The V gene is TRBV5-5, the J gene TRBJ1-2; TCRdb calls TRBD1, which cannot be checked without DNA. Germline values: CDR1 SGHKS, CDR2 YYEKEE (reference sequence). This CDR3 has 14 residues. CDR3: CASGVAPGQSGYTF.

The chain couples TRBV7-3 to TRBJ2-7; there is no DNA to check the TCRdb D call of TRBD1. The CDR3 spans 15 residues. Germline V gene lookup returns CDR1 SGHTA and CDR2 FQGTGA. This chain's CDR3 is CASSLKQGASYEQYF.

J is TRBJ1-4 and V is TRBV4-2; the D call of TRBD1 rests on TCRdb alone, since no DNA is present to check it. Germline V gene lookup returns CDR1 LGHNA and CDR2 YNFKEQ. The CDR3 is made up of 17 amino acids. The chain's CDR3 is CASSQDGGEVIGEKLFF.

The V gene is TRBV20-1, the J gene TRBJ2-7; the TRBD1 assignment by TCRdb is unverifiable without DNA. Germline CDR1 and CDR2: DFQATT and SNEGSKA (reference sequence). CDR3 size: 14 residues. CDR3 sequence: CSAPGQGNSYEQYF.

This sequence joins TRBV10-2 and TRBJ2-7. This CDR3 spans 11 amino acids. The V gene's germline CDR1 is WSHSY and CDR2 SAAADI. Here the CDR3 reads CASSEGMGQYF.

The V and J genes are TRBV5-1 and TRBJ2-3; the TCRdb call, TRBD1, lacks DNA for checking. CDR1 and CDR2 (germline): SGHRS, YFSETQ. This CDR3 region has 15 residues. CDR3 residues: CASSSLTGMADTQYF.

CDR3 in amino acids: CASSPGHNQPQHF. The chain joins TRBV18 to TRBJ1-5; TCRdb reports TRBD1, a call that lacks DNA to check it against. The CDR3 is 13 amino acids. Germline assignment: CDR1 KGHSH and CDR2 LQKENI.

V is TRBV5-6 and J is TRBJ1-5. The CDR3 runs 13 residues. Germline values: CDR1 SGHDT, CDR2 YYEEEE. CDR3 sequence reads: CASSLSTHQPQHF.

The chain has TRBV5-6 and TRBJ1-2. CDR1 is SGHDT, CDR2 YYEEEE, per germline. This CDR3 comprises 15 residues. This CDR3 reads CASSTDSTALYGYTF. The variable domain in full, completed from reference TRBV5-6 and TRBJ1-2, reads DAGVTQSPTHLIKTRGQQVTLRCSPKSGHDTVSWYQQALGQGPQFIFQYYEEEERQRGNFPDRFSGHQFPNYSSELNVNALLLGDSALYLCASSTDSTALYGYTFGSGTRLTVV.

The chain combines TRBV5-1 with TRBJ2-1; TCRdb returns TRBD2, unconfirmable since there is no DNA. From germline, CDR1 is SGHRS and CDR2 YFSETQ. The CDR3 runs 14 residues. CDR3: CASESGGADDEQFF.

The gene calls are TRBV12-3 or TRBV12-4 and TRBJ1-5; the TRBD1 assignment by TCRdb is unverifiable without DNA. The CDR3 extends over 16 amino acids. CDR3 region: CASSLGSGHLYQPQHF.

The chain is built from TRBV20-1 and TRBJ1-2. The germline V gene has CDR1 DFQATT and CDR2 SNEGSKA (reference sequence). The CDR3 length is 14 residues. The CDR3 spells CSARVLAAGYGYTF.

The chain employs TRBV4-1 and TRBJ2-3; TCRdb's D gene call, TRBD2, goes unchecked for lack of DNA. This CDR3 has 15 amino acids. Per germline, CDR1 MGHRA and CDR2 YSYEKL. The CDR3 is CASSQWRGGADTQYF.

V usage is TRBV7-9 and J usage is TRBJ1-1; the TCRdb call, TRBD1, lacks DNA for checking. Per germline, CDR1 SEHNR and CDR2 FQNEAQ (reference sequence). The CDR3 extends over 14 amino acids. The CDR3 region is CASSLATGITEAFF.

CDR3 residues: CASSLRAGLDEQYF. The chain employs TRBV5-5 and TRBJ2-7; the D gene TCRdb calls, TRBD2, cannot be checked with no DNA. The germline V gene has CDR1 SGHKS and CDR2 YYEKEE (reference sequence). CDR3 length equals 14 residues.

The rearrangement uses TRBV4-1 and TRBJ2-5; absent DNA, TCRdb's TRBD1 call cannot be checked. Looked up from germline, CDR1 is MGHRA and CDR2 is YSYEKL. CDR3 size: 16 residues. The CDR3 here is CASSQERGTGQETQYF.

The J gene is TRBJ1-5, the V gene TRBV29-1; TCRdb gives TRBD1 as the D gene, but with no DNA this cannot be confirmed. CDR1 is SQVTM, CDR2 ANQGSEA, per germline. The CDR3 covers 14 residues. Here the CDR3 reads CSVVEPGQSQPQHF. Variable domain in full (rest from reference TRBV29-1 and TRBJ1-5): SAVISQKPSRDICQRGTSLTIQCQVDSQVTMMFWYRQQPGQSLTLIATANQGSEATYESGFVIDKFPISRPNLTFSTLTVSNMSPEDSSIYLCSVVEPGQSQPQHFGDGTRLSIL.

The chain carries TRBV18 and TRBJ2-7. Germline V lookup: CDR1 KGHSH, CDR2 LQKENI. CDR3 length equals 13 residues. CDR3 protein: CASSPPNSYEQYF.

V is TRBV5-6 and J is TRBJ1-2; TCRdb reports TRBD1, a call that lacks DNA to check it against. The germline CDR1 and CDR2 sequences are SGHDT and YYEEEE. The CDR3 consists of 15 residues. This CDR3 reads CASSLAGDIFYGYTF.

The rearrangement links TRBV5-4 to TRBJ1-1. The CDR3 covers 13 residues. Germline CDR1 SGHNT, CDR2 YYREEE (reference sequence). CDR3 residues: CASSLPPNTEAFF.

The chain combines TRBV2 with TRBJ2-6. Per the germline V gene, CDR1 is SNHLY and CDR2 is FYNNEI. CDR3 length: 15 residues. The chain's CDR3 is CASSTQGSGANVLTF.

V is TRBV5-1 and J is TRBJ2-7; TCRdb's D call, TRBD1, is unchecked because there is no DNA. Looked up from germline, CDR1 is SGHRS and CDR2 is YFSETQ. This CDR3 spans 12 amino acids. CDR3 sequence: CASSKGMDEQYF.

V and J are TRBV4-1 and TRBJ2-3; TCRdb designates TRBD2, a call that cannot be tested without DNA. This CDR3 spans 16 amino acids. The germline V gene has CDR1 MGHRA and CDR2 YSYEKL. CDR3 in amino acids: CASSQDRGTRGDTQYF.

The CDR3 region is CASSLAYGRSDTQYF. V is TRBV7-6 and J is TRBJ2-3. The CDR3 is 15 amino acids. From germline, CDR1 is SGHVS and CDR2 FNYEAQ.

This chain joins TRBV20-1 and TRBJ2-5; TCRdb reports TRBD2, a call that lacks DNA to check it against. This CDR3 has 16 residues. Germline V gene data show CDR1 as DFQATT and CDR2 as SNEGSKA (reference sequence). The CDR3 protein is CSARVLGRQAQETQYF.